The rows below give T cell receptor beta chains drawn from one sample of a study of graft-versus-host responses after intestinal transplantation. TCRdb's table, derived via immunoSEQ multiplex PCR, lists solely in-frame clones and lacks some. The table lists some 45,000 clones, roughly 95% of them singletons. Sequences were derived from PBMCs, sampled more than 310 days after intestinal transplant. All receptors come from a human patient who received an intestinal transplant, so some T cells may come from the graft donor. Both conserved end residues are part of each CDR3. The D gene is left open where the match is weak. Not all rows give a size; the values are once, few, many and, for expanded clones, a class.

NA	TRBV5-1	TRBJ2-5	NA	15	TGCGCCAGCAGCTTGGCCCGGGACTCCTTAGAGACCCAGTACTTC	CASSLARDSLETQYF
NA	TRBV29-1	TRBJ2-5	NA	12	TGCAGCGGATTGTTACATCAAGAGACCCAGTACTTC	CSGLLHQETQYF
NA	TRBV9	TRBJ2-7	TRBD1	15	TGTGCCAGCAGCGTAGCGGGACAGGTGGAACACGAGCAGTACTTC	CASSVAGQVEHEQYF
NA	TRBV28	TRBJ1-5	NA	14	TGTGCCAGCAGTCACGACAGGCGCCATCAGCCCCAGCATTTT	CASSHDRRHQPQHF
NA	TRBV6-6	TRBJ1-6	NA	13	TGTGCCAGCAGCGGGGTGGATAATTCACCCCTCCACTTT	CASSGVDNSPLHF
once	TRBV4-2	TRBJ2-7	TRBD1	15	TGTGCCAGCAGCCAAGAAGGGACAGGGGGCTACGAGCAGTACTTC	CASSQEGTGGYEQYF
NA	TRBV9	TRBJ1-3	TRBD1	16	TGTGCCAGCAGCGCCCAATCAGGGGGGACTGGAAACACCATATATTTT	CASSAQSGGTGNTIYF
NA	TRBV4-1	TRBJ2-1	TRBD2	15	TGCGCCAGCAGGTGGGAGGGCCAAAGATTCAATGAGCAGTTCTTC	CASRWEGQRFNEQFF
once	TRBV18	TRBJ2-7	NA	14	TGTGCCAGCTCACCGGGGGCAGGGGACTACGAGCAGTACTTC	CASSPGAGDYEQYF
NA	TRBV19	TRBJ1-1	NA	14	TGTGCCAGTAGTAGGGAGACGGGGAACACTGAAGCTTTCTTT	CASSRETGNTEAFF
NA	TRBV25-1	TRBJ1-6	TRBD1	16	TGTGCCAGCAGTGCGGCGGACAGGGGCGATAATTCACCCCTCCACTTT	CASSAADRGDNSPLHF
NA	TRBV6-1	TRBJ1-5	NA	15	TGTGCCAGCAGTGTCGGGGGAGAGGGCAATCAGCCCCAGCATTTT	CASSVGGEGNQPQHF
NA	TRBV6-5	TRBJ1-1	NA	14	TGTGCCAGCAGTAAGGACCTAAGGGTCCGTAAAGCTTTCTTT	CASSKDLRVRKAFF
NA	TRBV5-6	TRBJ2-6	TRBD1	15	TGTGCCAGCAGCCCGCGGACAGGAGGACAGAGCGTCCTGACTTTC	CASSPRTGGQSVLTF
NA	TRBV6-5	TRBJ1-6	NA	13	TGTGCCAGCAGGGCCGGGCCAAATTCACCCCTCCACTTT	CASRAGPNSPLHF
NA	TRBV30	TRBJ2-5	NA	12	TGTGCCTGGAAGTACCAACGGGGGACCCAGTACTTC	CAWKYQRGTQYF
NA	TRBV11-2	TRBJ2-7	TRBD1	15	TGTGCCAGCAGCTGGGAGGGGACAGGGATCTACGAGCAGTACTTC	CASSWEGTGIYEQYF
NA	TRBV15	TRBJ2-3	NA	12	TGTGCCACCAGCGGGGATGCTGATACGCAGTATTTT	CATSGDADTQYF
NA	TRBV5-1	TRBJ1-1	NA	15	TGCGCCAGCAGCTTCGTAATCGGGGGAGAGACTGAAGCTTTCTTT	CASSFVIGGETEAFF
once	TRBV6-1	TRBJ2-4	NA	17	TGTGCCAGCAGTAAAGTGGACAGACGTCTGGCCAAAAACATTCAGTACTTC	CASSKVDRRLAKNIQYF
NA	TRBV28	TRBJ2-6	TRBD1	18	TGTGCCAGCAGTAAGGGACAGGGGGTTTACACTGGGGCCAACGTCCTGACTTTC	CASSKGQGVYTGANVLTF
NA	TRBV5-1	TRBJ2-1	TRBD2	18	TGCGCCAGCAGCTCCCCCGGGGGTAGCGGGGCCTCCTACAATGAGCAGTTCTTC	CASSSPGGSGASYNEQFF
NA	TRBV7-3	TRBJ2-1	NA	17	TGTGCCAGCAGCTTGACCGTTCGACCCCCTGGGGGCGATGAGCAGTTCTTC	CASSLTVRPPGGDEQFF
NA	TRBV19	TRBJ2-4	NA	16	TGTGCCAGTAGTACCCGGTGGGACGAGTCCAAAAACATTCAGTACTTC	CASSTRWDESKNIQYF
few	TRBV6-4	TRBJ2-1	NA	15	TGTGCCAGCAGTGACTCTGAGGCCCCCTACAATGAGCAGTTCTTC	CASSDSEAPYNEQFF
NA	TRBV4-1	TRBJ2-7	TRBD1	14	TGCGCCAGCAGCCCGGGACAGGGGCTCTACGAGCAGTACTTC	CASSPGQGLYEQYF
NA	TRBV9	TRBJ1-1	TRBD1	12	TGTGCCAGCAGCGAGGAGGGACAGGTGGCTTTCTTT	CASSEEGQVAFF
once	TRBV18	TRBJ1-5	NA	15	TGTGCCAGCTCACCACGGACGGGAAGCAATCAGCCCCAGCATTTT	CASSPRTGSNQPQHF
NA	TRBV18	TRBJ2-4	NA	17	TGTGCCAGCTCACCACCTAAAAACCGATTAGCCAAAAACATTCAGTACTTC	CASSPPKNRLAKNIQYF
NA	TRBV27	TRBJ1-5	NA	14	TGTGCCAGCACCAATACAGGGTCTAATCAGCCCCAGCATTTT	CASTNTGSNQPQHF
NA	TRBV9	TRBJ2-2	NA	12	TGTGCCAGCTCTTCCGGGGCCGGGGAGCTGTTTTTT	CASSSGAGELFF